These T cell receptor beta chains were read from a single sample in a study of early T cells in non-severe SARS-CoV-2 infection. Each CDR3 protein gets one entry after TCRdb re-called the 5' RACE reads with MiXCR. This sample has approximately 110,000 distinct CDR3 sequences, with approximately 15% found just once. The specimen sequenced was whole blood. The origin of the receptors is an adult who was a healthcare worker with PCR-confirmed SARS-CoV-2 infection or an uninfected control (not recorded which). Each CDR3 is given with its conserved first and last residue. Fields, in order: V gene, J gene, D gene, clone size, CDR3 protein, CDR3 DNA. D genes are given only for firm matches. For some rows the clone size is stated as once, few or many, or as a class when expanded; others skip it.

TRBV29-1	TRBJ2-7	.	.	CSVEDSPYEQYF	TGCAGCGTTGAAGATTCTCCCTACGAGCAGTACTTC
TRBV18	TRBJ2-5	.	few	CASSLDTGQETQYF	TGTGCCAGCTCCCTGGACACTGGGCAAGAGACCCAGTACTTC
TRBV13	TRBJ2-5	.	few	CASSFGGWETQYF	TGTGCCAGCAGCTTCGGGGGATGGGAGACCCAGTACTTC
TRBV5-1	TRBJ2-7	.	.	CASSLAGSSGEQYF	TGCGCCAGCAGCTTGGCCGGGAGCAGCGGGGAGCAGTACTTC
TRBV7-3	TRBJ2-3	TRBD2	few	CASSLSGGDTQYF	TGTGCCAGCAGCTTAAGCGGGGGGGATACGCAGTATTTT
TRBV6-6	TRBJ2-5	TRBD2	.	CASSYATVGGSQYF	TGTGCCAGCAGTTATGCGACCGTGGGAGGGTCCCAGTACTTC
TRBV5-4	TRBJ2-5	.	few	CASSKTLETQYF	TGTGCCAGCAGCAAGACCTTGGAGACCCAGTACTTC
TRBV29-1	TRBJ2-5	TRBD1	few	CSAAGTGRETQYF	TGCAGCGCCGCGGGGACAGGGCGAGAGACCCAGTACTTC
TRBV29-1	TRBJ2-2	TRBD2	few	CSVGASGGTNTGELFF	TGCAGCGTTGGCGCTAGCGGGGGGACGAACACCGGGGAGCTGTTTTTT
TRBV9	TRBJ1-4	.	few	CASSVEGRNEKLFF	TGTGCCAGCAGCGTAGAAGGCCGGAATGAAAAACTGTTTTTT
TRBV18	TRBJ1-4	TRBD1	few	CASSPPGQGGEKLFF	TGTGCCAGCTCACCACCAGGACAGGGGGGAGAAAAACTGTTTTTT
TRBV6-6	TRBJ1-1	.	many	CASSYPIRGGTEAFF	TGTGCCAGCAGTTACCCGATCCGGGGGGGCACTGAAGCTTTCTTT
TRBV5-1	TRBJ2-1	.	.	CASSLGQPYNEQFF	TGCGCCAGCAGCTTGGGGCAGCCCTACAATGAGCAGTTCTTC
TRBV10-2	TRBJ2-2	.	few	CASSLVGRNTGELFF	TGCGCCAGCAGTCTGGTGGGACGTAACACCGGGGAGCTGTTTTTT
TRBV6-1	TRBJ2-5	.	.	CASRRTYLETQYF	TGTGCCAGCAGACGAACTTATCTGGAGACCCAGTACTTC
TRBV11-2	TRBJ2-7	.	.	CASSLSGSPSSYEQYF	TGTGCCAGCAGCTTAAGTGGCAGTCCGAGCTCCTACGAGCAGTACTTC
TRBV3-1	TRBJ2-7	TRBD1	.	CASSSRQGYEQYF	TGTGCCAGCAGCTCCCGACAGGGCTACGAGCAGTACTTC
TRBV19	TRBJ2-4	TRBD1	.	CASSMTGGNIQYF	TGTGCCAGTAGTATGACAGGGGGGAACATTCAGTACTTC
TRBV7-9	TRBJ2-5	TRBD1	few	CASSLIVQDRGGETQYF	TGTGCCAGCAGCTTAATCGTTCAGGACAGGGGAGGAGAGACCCAGTACTTC
TRBV7-9	TRBJ2-1	.	.	CASSPGGVEQFF	TGTGCCAGCAGCCCTGGTGGAGTTGAGCAGTTCTTC
TRBV4-1	TRBJ1-1	.	.	CASSPSALGKAFF	TGCGCCAGCAGCCCCTCGGCTCTCGGTAAAGCTTTCTTT
TRBV29-1	TRBJ1-1	.	.	CSARFRIENTEAFF	TGCAGCGCTCGGTTTAGGATCGAGAACACTGAAGCTTTCTTT
TRBV20-1	TRBJ2-5	.	.	CSASLGGDQETQYF	TGCAGTGCTAGTTTAGGGGGGGACCAAGAGACCCAGTACTTC
TRBV11-2	TRBJ2-5	.	.	CASSRLSSGSTQYF	TGTGCCAGCAGCCGACTCAGCTCGGGAAGTACCCAGTACTTC
TRBV30	TRBJ1-1	.	few	CAWTLGGNANTEAFF	TGTGCCTGGACCCTTGGGGGGAATGCGAACACTGAAGCTTTCTTT
TRBV29-1	TRBJ1-4	.	.	CSVGPGTTNEKLFF	TGCAGCGTCGGTCCCGGGACAACTAATGAAAAACTGTTTTTT
TRBV7-9	TRBJ1-1	.	few	CASRLRGTEAFF	TGTGCCAGCAGATTAAGGGGCACTGAAGCTTTCTTT
TRBV12-3/TRBV12-4	TRBJ1-5	TRBD1	many	CASTAGQGGQPQHF	TGTGCCAGCACCGCTGGACAGGGCGGTCAGCCCCAGCATTTT
TRBV4-2	TRBJ2-2	.	.	CASSPTLGSGELFF	TGTGCCAGCAGCCCCACCTTGGGTTCCGGGGAGCTGTTTTTT
TRBV7-2	TRBJ2-7	.	.	CASSLNSPYEQYF	TGTGCCAGCAGCTTAAATTCACCCTACGAGCAGTACTTC
TRBV5-5	TRBJ1-2	.	few	CASSLTARASYGYTF	TGTGCCAGCAGTCTTACAGCCAGGGCGTCCTATGGCTACACCTTC
TRBV12-5	TRBJ1-1	.	.	CASGLPGATEAFF	TGTGCTAGTGGTTTGCCAGGGGCGACTGAAGCTTTCTTT
TRBV15	TRBJ2-3	TRBD2	many	CATSRDFFTSGRTDTQYF	TGTGCCACCAGCAGAGATTTCTTTACTAGCGGGCGCACAGATACGCAGTATTTT
TRBV5-1	TRBJ1-5	.	few	CASSLQGDGNQPQHF	TGCGCCAGCAGCTTACAAGGGGATGGCAATCAGCCCCAGCATTTT
TRBV7-9	TRBJ1-2	.	few	CASSFRLSYTF	TGTGCCAGCAGCTTCCGGCTAAGCTACACCTTC
TRBV24-1	TRBJ2-1	.	many	CATSVTGHEQFF	TGTGCCACCAGCGTAACAGGGCATGAGCAGTTCTTC
TRBV30	TRBJ1-3	.	.	CAWSQARLAGNTIYF	TGTGCCTGGAGCCAAGCCCGGCTTGCAGGAAACACCATATATTTT
TRBV2	TRBJ2-6	.	.	CASSSEVSGANVLTF	TGTGCCAGCAGTTCCGAGGTCTCTGGGGCCAACGTCCTGACTTTC
TRBV10-3	TRBJ2-5	TRBD2	once	CATRGTSGVPGSETQYF	TGTGCCACCAGGGGGACTAGCGGGGTACCAGGATCAGAGACCCAGTACTTC
TRBV18	TRBJ2-2	.	few	CASSPPGQLNTGELFF	TGTGCCAGCTCACCACCCGGACAGCTGAACACCGGGGAGCTGTTTTTT
TRBV15	TRBJ2-2	.	.	CATSRDGVNTGELFF	TGTGCCACCAGCAGAGATGGAGTGAACACCGGGGAGCTGTTTTTT
TRBV5-6	TRBJ1-1	TRBD1	few	CASRSAGTGGGTEAFF	TGTGCCAGCAGGTCCGCCGGGACAGGGGGTGGCACTGAAGCTTTCTTT
TRBV4-1	TRBJ2-7	TRBD1	.	CASSQPTGQGRSEQYF	TGCGCCAGCAGCCAACCGACGGGACAGGGTCGCTCCGAGCAGTACTTC
TRBV20-1	TRBJ2-3	.	many	CSAFPRAPTGTDTQYF	TGCAGTGCTTTCCCCCGGGCCCCAACGGGCACAGATACGCAGTATTTT
TRBV3-1	TRBJ1-1	.	few	CASSQGNLNTEAFF	TGTGCCAGCAGCCAAGGGAACTTGAACACTGAAGCTTTCTTT
TRBV20-1	TRBJ2-7	TRBD2	.	CSARDKRGATYEQYF	TGCAGTGCTAGAGATAAGCGGGGGGCCACCTACGAGCAGTACTTC
TRBV5-5	TRBJ1-5	.	few	CASSRETFSNQPQHF	TGTGCCAGCAGCCGGGAGACTTTTAGCAATCAGCCCCAGCATTTT
TRBV5-1	TRBJ2-3	TRBD2	few	CASRIAGVTDTQYF	TGCGCCAGCAGAATAGCGGGGGTCACAGATACGCAGTATTTT
TRBV6-6	TRBJ1-5	.	many	CASTGMRSNQPQHF	TGTGCCAGTACAGGGATGAGGAGCAATCAGCCCCAGCATTTT
TRBV18	TRBJ2-7	TRBD1	few	CASSDRGGHEQYF	TGTGCCAGCTCAGACAGGGGAGGTCACGAGCAGTACTTC
TRBV2	TRBJ2-3	.	.	CASSRESYTDTQYF	TGTGCCAGCAGTCGGGAAAGCTACACAGATACGCAGTATTTT
TRBV10-3	TRBJ1-1	.	.	CAISGLGNTEAFF	TGTGCCATCAGTGGGCTGGGAAACACTGAAGCTTTCTTT
TRBV18	TRBJ1-5	TRBD1	.	CASSPPGTGIRPQHF	TGTGCCAGCTCACCTCCCGGGACAGGGATTCGGCCCCAGCATTTT